Listed here are 14 T cell receptor beta chains from one sample, sequenced in a study of T cell responses to AZD1222 COVID-19 vaccine. Assay used: immunoSEQ multiplex PCR; TCRdb lists only in-frame clones, some missing. The table shows about 130,000 clones, with 88% occurring only once. Specimen: peripheral blood, collected on day 0 of MenACWY control vaccination. The receptors come from an adult in good health.

The rearrangement joins TRBV6-4 to TRBJ2-1; 9 bases are a match to TRBD2. J lost 7 bases, V lost 4 bases, and 8 bases had no gene match. Germline V gene sequence: CDR1 MRHNA, CDR2 SNTAGT. The CDR3 has 15 residues. CDR3 sequence: CASSVLAGGSNEQFF. In nucleotides, the CDR3 is TGTGCCAGCAGTGTTTTGGCGGGAGGGTCGAATGAGCAGTTCTTC.

This chain uses TRBV19 with TRBJ1-2; tentatively, D is TRBD1 (6 bases). Trimming took off 4 bases at V and 6 bases at J, with 21 bases between the two ends. The CDR3 spans 16 residues. The V gene's germline CDR1 is LNHDA and CDR2 SQIVND (reference sequence). CDR3 protein: CASSTNVWGTNHGYTF. CDR3 DNA: TGTGCCAGTAGTACCAATGTGTGGGGGACAAACCATGGCTACACCTTC.

The chain combines TRBV6-5 with TRBJ1-6; D gene unclear. The germline V and J ends were trimmed by 5 bases and 5 bases, with 7 bases remaining between them. Germline CDR1 is MNHEY and CDR2 is SVGAGI. There are 13 residues in the CDR3. The DNA for the CDR3 is TGTGCCAGCAGTCGACGGAATAATTCACCCCTCCACTTT. The encoded protein is CASSRRNNSPLHF.

This sequence joins TRBV28 and TRBJ2-7; unclear D gene. Germline CDR1 is MDHEN and CDR2 is SYDVKM. CDR3 length equals 12 residues. Trimming shortened V by 3 bases and J by 2 bases, and 5 bases separated the two germline ends. For the CDR3, the DNA is TGTGCCAGCAGTTTCTCAACCTACGAGCAGTACTTC. Its protein is CASSFSTYEQYF.

The V and J genes are TRBV18 and TRBJ1-5; D is uncertain. Germline V gene data show CDR1 as KGHSH and CDR2 as LQKENI. The CDR3 sequence is 14 residues long. V lost 6 bases, J lost 0 bases, and 9 bases lay in between. The CDR3 here is CASSPISSNQPQHF. The CDR3 bases are TGTGCCAGCTCCCCAATCAGTAGCAATCAGCCCCAGCATTTT.

The chain joins TRBV4-2 to TRBJ2-7; D not certain. Germline V lookup: CDR1 LGHNA, CDR2 YNFKEQ. V was clipped by 0 bases and J by 6 bases, with 9 bases between them. This CDR3 contains 13 residues. The chain's CDR3 is CASSQDLISEQYF. CDR3 nucleotides: TGTGCCAGCAGCCAAGATTTGATTAGCGAGCAGTACTTC.

This rearrangement joins TRBV5-1 to TRBJ2-5; D is unresolved. The CDR3 sequence is 16 residues long. Germline lookup yields CDR1 SGHRS and CDR2 YFSETQ. Trimming left V 4 bases short and J 5 bases short, with 21 bases between. CDR3 DNA sequence: TGCGCCAGCAGCCTCCCTTCGGCAGGCGGCAGGGAGACCCAGTACTTC. Encoded protein: CASSLPSAGGRETQYF.

The chain employs TRBV15 and TRBJ1-5; D is possibly TRBD1 (5 bases). The CDR3 is 15 amino acids. V was pared by 3 bases and J by 7 bases, with 16 bases between. CDR1 and CDR2 from the germline V gene are LNHNV and YYDKDF (reference sequence). The CDR3, as DNA: TGTGCCACCAGCAGGGCTGGGGGTTCGGGACAGCCCCAGCATTTT. This codes for CATSRAGGSGQPQHF. Using reference TRBV15 and TRBJ1-5 for the parts outside the CDR3, the full variable domain is DAMVIQNPRYQVTQFGKPVTLSCSQTLNHNVMYWYQQKSSQAPKLLFHYYDKDFNNEADTPDNFQSRRPNTSFCFLDIRSPGLGDTAMYLCATSRAGGSGQPQHFGDGTRLSIL.

This rearrangement joins TRBV12-3 or TRBV12-4 to TRBJ2-7; D not resolved. Trimming took off 3 bases at V and 5 bases at J, with 11 bases between the two ends. This CDR3 comprises 13 residues. CDR3 residues: CASSLSPLDEQYF. The CDR3 nucleotides are TGTGCCAGCAGTTTGAGCCCCCTGGACGAGCAGTACTTC.

The gene calls are TRBV28 and TRBJ2-3; 8 positions match TRBD2. Germline V gene lookup returns CDR1 MDHEN and CDR2 SYDVKM. Trimming removed 6 bases from V and 4 bases from J; junction bases left unmatched: 6. The CDR3 contains 14 residues. CDR3 residues: CASSSGSFPDTQYF. The CDR3 DNA follows: TGTGCCAGCAGCAGCGGGAGCTTCCCAGATACGCAGTATTTT.

The CDR3 region is CASSYKGNTEAFF. In DNA form, the CDR3 reads TGTGCCAGCAGTTATAAGGGGAACACTGAAGCTTTCTTT. V and J are TRBV6-5 and TRBJ1-1, with D uncertain. The CDR3 extends over 13 amino acids. The ends were cut back, 3 bases at V and 1 base at J, with 6 bases in the middle. Germline lookup yields CDR1 MNHEY and CDR2 SVGAGI.

The chain couples TRBV3-1 (or the pseudogene TRBV3-2) to TRBJ2-7, with 10 bases aligning to TRBD2. The CDR3 length is 15 residues. The ends lost 3 bases at V and 3 bases at J; junction bases unmatched: 5. In germline, CDR1 is LGHDT, CDR2 YNNKEL (reference sequence). CDR3 region: CASSQGLALIYEQYF. CDR3 sequence (DNA): TGTGCCAGCAGCCAGGGACTAGCGCTGATCTACGAGCAGTACTTC.

The J gene is TRBJ1-1, the V gene TRBV5-1, with 10 nucleotides matching TRBD1. This CDR3 is built from 14 residues. CDR1 and CDR2 from the germline V gene are SGHRS and YFSETQ. The V gene end was trimmed by 5 bases and the J gene end by 4 bases; junction bases not matched to a gene: 5. CDR3 nucleotide sequence: TGCGCCAGCAGTCCGACAGGGGGCATCACTGAAGCTTTCTTT. It yields the protein CASSPTGGITEAFF.

This clone was counted a few times. V is TRBV28 and J is TRBJ1-6; the match to TRBD1 covers 7 bases. From germline, CDR1 is MDHEN and CDR2 SYDVKM. The CDR3 contains 15 residues. V dropped 8 bases and J dropped 6; count of bases not matched to a gene: 10. CDR3 bases: TGTGCCAGCGCAGAGGGGGCGCGTTTTAATTCACCCCTCCACTTT. It yields the protein CASAEGARFNSPLHF.